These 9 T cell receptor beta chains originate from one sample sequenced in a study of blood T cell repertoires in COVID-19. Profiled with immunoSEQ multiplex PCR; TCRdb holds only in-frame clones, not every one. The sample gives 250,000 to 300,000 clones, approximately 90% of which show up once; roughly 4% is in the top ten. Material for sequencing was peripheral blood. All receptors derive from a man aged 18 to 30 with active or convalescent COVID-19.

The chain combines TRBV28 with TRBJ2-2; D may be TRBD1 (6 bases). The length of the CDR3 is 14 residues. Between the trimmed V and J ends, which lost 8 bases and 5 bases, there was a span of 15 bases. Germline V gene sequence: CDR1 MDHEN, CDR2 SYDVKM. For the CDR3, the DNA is TGTGCCAGCGCCCGGACAGCTTTGACCGGGGAGCTGTTTTTT. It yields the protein CASARTALTGELFF.

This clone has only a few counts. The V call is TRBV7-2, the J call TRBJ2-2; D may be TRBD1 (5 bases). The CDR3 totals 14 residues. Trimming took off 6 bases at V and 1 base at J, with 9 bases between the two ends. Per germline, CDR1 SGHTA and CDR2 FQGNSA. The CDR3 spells CASRGQGNTGELFF. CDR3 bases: TGTGCCAGCAGGGGTCAGGGGAACACCGGGGAGCTGTTTTTT.

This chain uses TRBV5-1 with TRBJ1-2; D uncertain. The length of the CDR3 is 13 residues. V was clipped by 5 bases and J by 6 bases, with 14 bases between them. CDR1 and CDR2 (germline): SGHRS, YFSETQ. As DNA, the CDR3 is TGCGCCAGCAGTCCGGGCCCGGGGAATGGCTACACCTTC. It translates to CASSPGPGNGYTF.

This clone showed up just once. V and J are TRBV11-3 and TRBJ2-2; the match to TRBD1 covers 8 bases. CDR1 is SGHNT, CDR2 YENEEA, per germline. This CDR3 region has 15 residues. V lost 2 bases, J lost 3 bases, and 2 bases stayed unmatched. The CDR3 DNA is TGTGCCAGCAGCTTACAGGGGGCGGACACCGGGGAGCTGTTTTTT. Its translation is CASSLQGADTGELFF.

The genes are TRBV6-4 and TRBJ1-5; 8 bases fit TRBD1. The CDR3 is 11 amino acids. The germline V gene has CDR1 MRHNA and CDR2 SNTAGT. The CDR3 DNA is TGTACACAGGGGGACAATCAGCCCCAGCATTTT. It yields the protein CTQGDNQPQHF.

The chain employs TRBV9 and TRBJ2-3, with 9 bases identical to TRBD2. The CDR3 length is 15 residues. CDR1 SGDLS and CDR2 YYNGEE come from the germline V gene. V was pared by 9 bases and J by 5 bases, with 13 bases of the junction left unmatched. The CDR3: CAMTSGPPMGDTQYF. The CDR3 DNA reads TGTGCCATGACTAGCGGTCCTCCCATGGGAGATACGCAGTATTTT.

The CDR3: CASSATGGRGETQYF. In DNA, the CDR3 is TGTGCCAGCAGCGCGACAGGGGGCAGGGGAGAGACCCAGTACTTC. The chain joins TRBV7-3 to TRBJ2-5; TRBD1 aligns across 10 bases. Germline V gene data show CDR1 as SGHTA and CDR2 as FQGTGA. The CDR3 extends over 15 amino acids. The V and J ends lost 5 bases and 4 bases, in that order; junction bases with no gene match: 7.

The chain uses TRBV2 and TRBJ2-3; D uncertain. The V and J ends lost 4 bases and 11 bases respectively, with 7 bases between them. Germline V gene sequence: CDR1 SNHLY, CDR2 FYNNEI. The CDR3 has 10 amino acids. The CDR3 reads CASSGSWQYF. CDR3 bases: TGTGCCAGCAGTGGGAGTTGGCAGTATTTT.

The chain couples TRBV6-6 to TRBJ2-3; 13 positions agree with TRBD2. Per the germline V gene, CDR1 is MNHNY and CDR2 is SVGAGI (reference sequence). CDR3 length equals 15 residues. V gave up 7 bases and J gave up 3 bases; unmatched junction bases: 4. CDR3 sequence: CASKGTSGTTDTQYF. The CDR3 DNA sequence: TGTGCCAGCAAAGGGACTAGCGGGACTACAGATACGCAGTATTTT.